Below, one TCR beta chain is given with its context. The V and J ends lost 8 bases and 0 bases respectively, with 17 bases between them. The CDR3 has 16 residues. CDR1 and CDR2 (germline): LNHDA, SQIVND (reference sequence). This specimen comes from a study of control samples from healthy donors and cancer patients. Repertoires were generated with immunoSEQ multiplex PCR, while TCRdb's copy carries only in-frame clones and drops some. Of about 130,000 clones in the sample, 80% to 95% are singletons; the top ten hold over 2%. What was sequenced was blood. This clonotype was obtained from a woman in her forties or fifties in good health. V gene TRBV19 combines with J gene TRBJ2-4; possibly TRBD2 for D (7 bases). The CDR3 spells CASQGRGTLAKNIQYF. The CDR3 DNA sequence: TGTGCCAGTCAGGGGAGGGGGACCTTAGCCAAAAACATTCAGTACTTC.